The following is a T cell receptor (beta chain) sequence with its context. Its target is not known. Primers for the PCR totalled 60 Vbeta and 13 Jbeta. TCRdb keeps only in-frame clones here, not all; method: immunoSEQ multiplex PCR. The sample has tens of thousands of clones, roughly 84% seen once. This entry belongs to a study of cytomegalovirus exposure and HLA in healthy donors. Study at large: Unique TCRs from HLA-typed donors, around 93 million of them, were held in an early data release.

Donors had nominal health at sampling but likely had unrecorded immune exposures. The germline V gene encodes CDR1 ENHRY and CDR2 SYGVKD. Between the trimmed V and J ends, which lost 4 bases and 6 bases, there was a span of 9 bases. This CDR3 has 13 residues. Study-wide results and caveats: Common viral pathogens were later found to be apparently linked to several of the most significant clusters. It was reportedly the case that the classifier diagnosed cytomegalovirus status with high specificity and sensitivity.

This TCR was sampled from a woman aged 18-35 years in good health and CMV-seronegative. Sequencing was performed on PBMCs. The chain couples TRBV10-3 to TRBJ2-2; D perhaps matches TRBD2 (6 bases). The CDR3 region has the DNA TGTGCCATCAGTGTAGGAGGGCCCGGGGAGCTGTTTTTT. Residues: CAISVGGPGELFF.